The rows below give T cell receptor beta chains drawn from one sample of a study of metastatic and nonmetastatic thyroid tumors. With MiXCR, TCRdb called clones anew from the PCR reads. This sample has over 70,000 clones, with roughly 18% found just once. The sample was blood. Receptor source: a female donor with papillary thyroid cancer or a benign thyroid nodule (not recorded which). Some clones in this sample may be carry-over from other donors' samples. Each CDR3 is given with its conserved first and last residue. The D gene is left open where the match is weak. Clone size is given for some rows only: seen once, a few or many times, or a class if the clone is expanded.

v_call	clone_size	d_call	j_call	cdr3_nt	cdr3_aa
TRBV13	NA	NA	TRBJ2-7	TGTGCCAGCAGCTTAGCCCGAGACGAGCAGTACTTC	CASSLARDEQYF
TRBV18	NA	NA	TRBJ1-2	TGTGCCAGCTCAGATACAGGACGCCACTATGGCTACACCTTC	CASSDTGRHYGYTF
TRBV4-1	many	NA	TRBJ1-1	TGCGCCAGCAGCCCACGGGGGGGGACGAACACTGAAGCTTTCTTT	CASSPRGGTNTEAFF
TRBV3-1	many	TRBD1	TRBJ2-2	TGTGCCAGCACCGGGACAGTTAACACCGGGGAGCTGTTTTTT	CASTGTVNTGELFF
TRBV12-3/TRBV12-4	few	TRBD1	TRBJ2-5	TGTGCCAGCAGGCGGACAGGGCGGCGGGAGACCCAGTACTTC	CASRRTGRRETQYF
TRBV6-1	few	NA	TRBJ2-3	TGTGCCAGCAGTGAATATATCCCCCCAGATACGCAGTATTTT	CASSEYIPPDTQYF
TRBV18	many	TRBD1	TRBJ1-6	TGTGCCAGCTCACTGAATTCGGGACAGACTTCACCCCTCCACTTT	CASSLNSGQTSPLHF
TRBV4-1	NA	NA	TRBJ1-2	TGCGCCAGCAGCCAAGAGCAGAGTAACTATGGCTACACCTTC	CASSQEQSNYGYTF
TRBV6-1	many	NA	TRBJ2-7	TGTGCCAGCAGGGACGGGGCCTACGAGCAGTACTTC	CASRDGAYEQYF
TRBV12-3/TRBV12-4	few	NA	TRBJ2-7	TGTGCCAGCAGTTTAGGGGGGGGGCACTACGAGCAGTACTTC	CASSLGGGHYEQYF
TRBV10-2	many	TRBD2	TRBJ2-1	TGCGCCAGCAGTGAGAGAGCGGGAAGGGGAAGCAATGAGCAGTTCTTC	CASSERAGRGSNEQFF
TRBV6-1	many	NA	TRBJ1-2	TGTGCCAGCAGTGAAGTGGGCAGGAGCTATGGCTACACCTTC	CASSEVGRSYGYTF
TRBV9	NA	TRBD2	TRBJ2-1	TGTGCCAGCAGCGACCCTTTAGCGGGGAGCTCCTACAATGAGCAGTTCTTC	CASSDPLAGSSYNEQFF
TRBV5-1	many	NA	TRBJ2-7	TGCGCCAGCAGCTTGGACGGCTCCTACGAGCAGTACTTC	CASSLDGSYEQYF